Listed below are T cell receptor beta chains from one sample, sequenced in a study of OX40 agonist ivuxolimab in advanced cancers. Generated by immunoSEQ multiplex PCR, the TCRdb table keeps only in-frame clones and is missing some. The sample lists 100,000 or so clones; more than 75% were seen once. Sequenced material: CD4+ or CD8+ T cells sorted from blood, taken in a trial of the OX40 agonist ivuxolimab. These receptors came from an adult with an advanced solid tumor such as melanoma, head and neck, liver or kidney cancer. The CDR3 runs from the conserved cysteine through the conserved F or W. The D gene is left open where the match is weak. Clone sizes are given selectively: once, few, many, or a class where the clone is expanded.

-,TRBJ1-1,TRBV4-2,-,CASSQVLGTGTEAFF,TGTGCCAGCAGCCAAGTGTTGGGGACGGGCACTGAAGCTTTCTTT
-,TRBJ2-4,TRBV4-1,many,CASSQGLAGKNIQYF,TGCGCCAGCAGCCAAGGTTTGGCGGGCAAAAACATTCAGTACTTC
TRBD1,TRBJ2-3,TRBV6-6,once,CASSGQGTDTQYF,TGTGCCAGCAGCGGACAGGGGACAGATACGCAGTATTTT
-,TRBJ2-7,TRBV7-2,-,CASSLDGGEGEQYF,TGTGCCAGCAGCTTAGACGGGGGAGAAGGTGAGCAGTACTTC
TRBD2,TRBJ2-7,TRBV27,-,CASSLWTSGRAGEQYF,TGTGCCAGCAGTTTATGGACTAGCGGGAGGGCGGGCGAGCAGTACTTC
TRBD1,TRBJ1-2,TRBV6-1,-,CASSRGTEANYGYTF,TGTGCCAGCAGTAGGGGGACAGAAGCTAACTATGGCTACACCTTC
-,TRBJ1-1,TRBV5-1,-,CASSWKMNTEAFF,TGCGCCAGCAGTTGGAAGATGAACACTGAAGCTTTCTTT
TRBD1,TRBJ2-7,TRBV4-1,-,CASSQDQKTGGRYEQYF,TGCGCCAGCAGCCAAGATCAGAAGACAGGGGGCAGGTACGAGCAGTACTTC
-,TRBJ1-4,TRBV7-8,-,CASSPRTDINEKLFF,TGTGCCAGCAGCCCGAGGACAGATATAAATGAAAAACTGTTTTTT
-,TRBJ2-7,TRBV11-2,-,CASTPPGVGEQYF,TGTGCCAGCACCCCCCCGGGAGTCGGGGAGCAGTACTTC
-,TRBJ2-3,TRBV7-9,-,CASSSGSRGDTQYF,TGTGCCAGCAGCTCCGGGTCTAGGGGCGATACGCAGTATTTT
-,TRBJ2-2,TRBV9,-,CASSVGETGELFF,TGTGCCAGCAGCGTAGGGGAAACCGGGGAGCTGTTTTTT
TRBD1,TRBJ1-2,TRBV18,-,CASSLGTDDGYTF,TGTGCCAGCTCACTCGGGACAGACGATGGCTACACCTTC
-,TRBJ2-1,TRBV6-4,-,CASRSGGTSGNEQFF,TGTGCCAGCAGGAGCGGCGGAACTTCGGGCAATGAGCAGTTCTTC
-,TRBJ2-6,TRBV2,-,CASRTSSGANVLTF,TGTGCCAGCAGGACAAGCTCTGGGGCCAACGTCCTGACTTTC
TRBD2,TRBJ2-7,TRBV19,-,CASSRLAGVAEQYF,TGTGCCAGTAGTAGACTAGCGGGAGTAGCGGAGCAGTACTTC
-,TRBJ2-7,TRBV29-1,-,CSVEDSRGSLSEQYF,TGCAGCGTTGAAGATTCGAGGGGCTCTCTCTCCGAGCAGTACTTC
-,TRBJ2-1,TRBV30,-,CAWSVLAGRNEQFF,TGTGCCTGGAGTGTACTTGCGGGACGAAATGAGCAGTTCTTC
TRBD1,TRBJ1-2,TRBV19,-,CARTRGQVSGYTF,TGTGCCAGGACCCGGGGACAGGTTTCAGGCTACACCTTC
-,TRBJ1-1,TRBV19,-,CASSPGTGYMNTEAFF,TGTGCCAGCTCCCCAGGTACCGGATACATGAACACTGAAGCTTTCTTT
TRBD1,TRBJ2-6,TRBV4-1,-,CASSHRQGAEGANVLTF,TGCGCCAGCAGCCATCGACAGGGGGCGGAAGGGGCCAACGTCCTGACTTTC
TRBD2,TRBJ2-3,TRBV29-1,few,CSVGRGVTDTQYF,TGCAGCGTTGGACGGGGGGTAACAGATACGCAGTATTTT
-,TRBJ1-2,TRBV5-4,-,CASSPQAGRSDGYTF,TGTGCCAGCAGCCCTCAAGCGGGGCGTTCAGATGGCTACACCTTC
-,TRBJ2-7,TRBV2,-,CASSEGLGGGVRSYEQYF,TGTGCCAGCAGTGAAGGGTTAGGGGGGGGAGTTAGGTCCTACGAGCAGTACTTC
-,TRBJ1-1,TRBV11-1,-,CASSPRRTEAFF,TGTGCCAGCAGCCCCAGACGCACTGAAGCTTTCTTT
TRBD2,TRBJ2-1,TRBV25-1,-,CASSEFGAGAYNEQFF,TGTGCCAGCAGTGAATTTGGTGCGGGAGCCTACAATGAGCAGTTCTTC
TRBD1,TRBJ2-3,TRBV28,-,CAISGGDRGDTDTQYF,TGTGCCATCTCCGGTGGGGACAGGGGAGACACAGATACGCAGTATTTT
-,TRBJ2-3,TRBV9,-,CASSASQGDTQYF,TGTGCCAGCAGCGCCTCCCAGGGGGATACGCAGTATTTT
-,TRBJ1-1,TRBV28,-,CASSSRDTEAFF,TGTGCCAGCAGTTCTAGGGATACTGAAGCTTTCTTT
TRBD1,TRBJ1-2,TRBV6-6,-,CASKDRVGGYTF,TGTGCCAGCAAAGACAGGGTAGGCGGCTACACCTTC
TRBD2,TRBJ2-1,TRBV7-8,-,CASSARLAGGRYNEQFF,TGTGCCAGCAGCGCCAGACTAGCGGGAGGCAGATACAATGAGCAGTTCTTC
TRBD2,TRBJ2-5,TRBV11-3,-,CASSPATSGIMETQYF,TGTGCCAGCAGTCCAGCCACTAGCGGGATAATGGAGACCCAGTACTTC
TRBD2,TRBJ2-1,TRBV5-4,-,CASSLGLAEYNEQFF,TGTGCCAGCAGCTTGGGCCTAGCGGAGTACAATGAGCAGTTCTTC
TRBD1,TRBJ2-4,TRBV2,-,CASSEDRGEDIQYF,TGTGCCAGCAGTGAAGACAGGGGGGAAGACATTCAGTACTTC
-,TRBJ1-4,TRBV7-2,once,CASSWGQGTNEKLFF,TGTGCCAGCAGCTGGGGTCAGGGGACTAATGAAAAACTGTTTTTT
-,TRBJ2-7,TRBV21-1,-,CASSTQDRLPSGESSYEQYF,TGTGCCAGCAGCACCCAGGATCGGCTTCCTAGCGGGGAGAGCTCCTACGAGCAGTACTTC
-,TRBJ1-5,TRBV7-2,-,CASSLFDQPQHF,TGTGCCAGCAGCTTATTCGATCAGCCCCAGCATTTT
TRBD2,TRBJ2-3,TRBV7-3,once,CASSFQRDSTDTQYF,TGTGCCAGCAGCTTCCAGCGGGATAGCACAGATACGCAGTATTTT
TRBD1,TRBJ1-2,TRBV5-1,-,CASRTTGGSYGYTF,TGCGCCAGCAGAACGACAGGGGGCAGCTATGGCTACACCTTC
-,TRBJ2-1,TRBV4-1,-,CASSQGWGVENSEQFF,TGCGCCAGCAGCCAAGGTTGGGGGGTTGAAAATAGTGAGCAGTTCTTC
-,TRBJ2-3,TRBV7-3,-,CASSMVGDGTQYF,TGTGCCAGCAGTATGGTGGGGGATGGTACGCAGTATTTT
TRBD1,TRBJ2-1,TRBV5-1,-,CASSFPTTGISYNEQFF,TGCGCCAGCAGCTTCCCCACGACAGGGATCTCCTACAATGAGCAGTTCTTC
TRBD1,TRBJ1-5,TRBV19,-,CASSIVEGAILYSNQPQHF,TGTGCCAGTAGTATAGTAGAGGGGGCGATATTATATAGCAATCAGCCCCAGCATTTT
TRBD2,TRBJ2-2,TRBV7-3,-,CASSLVGLAGGYNTGELFF,TGTGCCAGCAGCTTGGTCGGACTAGCGGGAGGGTATAACACCGGGGAGCTGTTTTTT
-,TRBJ1-2,TRBV6-6,once,CASSYGSYYGYTF,TGTGCCAGCAGTTACGGATCGTACTATGGCTACACCTTC
-,TRBJ1-4,TRBV19,-,CASSILPGEFGKLFF,TGTGCCAGTAGTATCCTCCCAGGGGAATTCGGAAAACTGTTTTTT
-,TRBJ1-3,TRBV4-3,-,CASSQNWGLTSGNTIYF,TGCGCCAGCAGCCAGAACTGGGGACTGACCTCTGGAAACACCATATATTTT
TRBD1,TRBJ2-1,TRBV10-3,-,CAISESVGGSMGEQFF,TGTGCCATCAGTGAGTCGGTAGGGGGCAGCATGGGTGAGCAGTTCTTC
-,TRBJ1-3,TRBV4-2,-,CASSQDVSDLAGNTIYF,TGTGCCAGCAGCCAAGATGTTTCGGACCTCGCTGGAAACACCATATATTTT
TRBD2,TRBJ2-7,TRBV4-3,-,CASSQTSGSDEQYF,TGCGCCAGCAGCCAGACTAGCGGGAGTGACGAGCAGTACTTC
TRBD2,TRBJ2-2,TRBV10-1,-,CASSSIPGLRAYGRSNTGELFF,TGCGCCAGCAGCTCTATCCCGGGACTAAGGGCGTATGGGAGATCGAACACCGGGGAGCTGTTTTTT
TRBD2,TRBJ2-3,TRBV2,-,CASSREGLVGDTQYF,TGTGCCAGCAGTCGGGAGGGCTTAGTAGGAGATACGCAGTATTTT